This T cell receptor (beta chain) is drawn from a study of CD8 T cells in Susac syndrome. Sequencing of TCR beta covered CD8+ and CD4+ T cells obtained from blood. The CD8+ and CD4+ T cells were negatively isolated, with the TEMRA cells enriched by FACS. With random hexamers, about 0.45 to 1 ug RNA was reverse transcribed. TCRdb re-analysed the immunoSEQ multiplex PCR reads in MiXCR, keeping a single row per CDR3 protein. The sample yields approximately 120,000 distinct CDR3 sequences, about 96% seen once. The source of this sequence is a human donor in good health. Sample: CD4+ T cells from PBMCs.

The CDR3 DNA reads as TGCGCCAGCAGCCAAGGGCCAGGGCGCTCTGGGGCCAACGTCCTGACTTTC. It yields the protein CASSQGPGRSGANVLTF. The chain joins TRBV4-1 to TRBJ2-6; maybe TRBD1 (5 bases). Germline V lookup: CDR1 MGHRA, CDR2 YSYEKL. The CDR3 is made up of 17 amino acids. The V end was cut by 1 base, the J end by 0 bases, with 10 bases between.